This passage covers 6 T cell receptor beta chains from one sample sequenced in a study of shared clonotypes between healthy human individuals. Libraries were prepared by immunoSEQ multiplex PCR; TCRdb keeps only in-frame clonotypes and omits some of them. The table includes millions of clones, approximately 94% detected once. Cells designated naive CD8 were CD45RO-negative and were positively selected for CCR7, with terminally differentiated effector memory CD45RA+ cells excluded. Material: naive CD8+ T cells from PBMCs. These receptor sequences come from a young man in good health. Some clones in this sample may be carry-over from other donors' samples.

The rearrangement links TRBV7-9 to TRBJ2-7, with 7 bases fitting TRBD1. Looked up from germline, CDR1 is SEHNR and CDR2 is FQNEAQ (reference sequence). This CDR3 contains 15 residues. V trimming: 4 bases; J trimming: 3 bases; junction bases outside the gene matches: 9. In DNA, the CDR3 is TGTGCCAGCAGCTCATCGACAGGGTTGGTCTACGAGCAGTACTTC. The encoded protein is CASSSSTGLVYEQYF.

The sample holds one count of this clone. The chain recombines TRBV5-1 with TRBJ2-3; D not certain. The V end lost 4 bases, the J end lost 3 bases, and 12 bases lay between the germline ends. The CDR3 contains 14 residues. Germline loops: CDR1 SGHRS, CDR2 YFSETQ. The CDR3 here is CASSDSGGTDTQYF. CDR3 nucleotides: TGCGCCAGCAGCGACTCGGGCGGTACAGATACGCAGTATTTT.

V gene TRBV5-1 combines with J gene TRBJ2-7; TRBD1 aligns across 7 bases. The CDR3 is 17 amino acids. Germline assignment: CDR1 SGHRS and CDR2 YFSETQ. Trimming at V came to 1 base and at J to 6 bases, leaving 16 bases not matched to a gene. The CDR3 spells CASSLTGSYRGTLEQYF. The CDR3 DNA follows: TGCGCCAGCAGCTTGACCGGATCCTACAGGGGTACTCTCGAGCAGTACTTC.

V usage is TRBV12-5 and J usage is TRBJ2-1; the D is unclear. Germline CDR1 reads LGHNT; CDR2 reads FRNRAP. The CDR3 has 14 amino acids. V lost 1 base, J lost 7 bases, and 11 bases lay in between. The CDR3 is CASGLDLPRNEQFF. The CDR3 region has the DNA TGTGCTAGTGGTTTGGACCTTCCTAGGAATGAGCAGTTCTTC.

This sequence joins TRBV28 and TRBJ2-2; D unclear. Germline loops: CDR1 MDHEN, CDR2 SYDVKM. The CDR3 spans 14 residues. V gave up 3 bases and J gave up 0 bases, with 5 bases separating them. CDR3 DNA sequence: TGTGCCAGCAGTTTCCGGTCGAACACCGGGGAGCTGTTTTTT. It translates to CASSFRSNTGELFF.

The J gene is TRBJ2-5, the V gene TRBV9; D is unresolved. CDR1 and CDR2 (germline): SGDLS, YYNGEE. The CDR3 length is 15 residues. V lost 0 bases, J lost 4 bases, and 13 bases lay in between. This CDR3 is CASSVGVTGGETQYF. CDR3 DNA: TGTGCCAGCAGCGTAGGCGTTACCGGCGGAGAGACCCAGTACTTC.